The T cell receptor beta chain under discussion was sequenced for a study of blood T cell repertoires in COVID-19. Study-wide background: The United States, Italy and Spain supplied acute and convalescent COVID-19 samples. PBMCs, B-cell-depleted T cells, or T cells provided the cDNA or gDNA that made up the material.

Original methodology: For nucleated cells, counts were estimated from reference gene primer amplification. Assay used: immunoSEQ multiplex PCR; TCRdb lists only in-frame clones, some missing. The D gene and trimming were derived from the DNA, and the V and J assignments and clone size from that table. The sample lists 150,000 to 200,000 clones; around 86% were seen once. V was cut by 1 base and J by 5 bases, with 4 bases left in between. CDR3 length equals 12 residues. Germline assignment: CDR1 SGHKS and CDR2 YYEKEE (reference sequence). The sample was peripheral blood. The rearrangement links TRBV5-5 to TRBJ2-1; D is unresolved. The TCR was taken from a woman aged 40 to 55 with acute or convalescent COVID-19. CDR3 in DNA: TGTGCCAGCAGCTTGAGAGACAATGAGCAGTTCTTC. Translating it yields CASSLRDNEQFF.